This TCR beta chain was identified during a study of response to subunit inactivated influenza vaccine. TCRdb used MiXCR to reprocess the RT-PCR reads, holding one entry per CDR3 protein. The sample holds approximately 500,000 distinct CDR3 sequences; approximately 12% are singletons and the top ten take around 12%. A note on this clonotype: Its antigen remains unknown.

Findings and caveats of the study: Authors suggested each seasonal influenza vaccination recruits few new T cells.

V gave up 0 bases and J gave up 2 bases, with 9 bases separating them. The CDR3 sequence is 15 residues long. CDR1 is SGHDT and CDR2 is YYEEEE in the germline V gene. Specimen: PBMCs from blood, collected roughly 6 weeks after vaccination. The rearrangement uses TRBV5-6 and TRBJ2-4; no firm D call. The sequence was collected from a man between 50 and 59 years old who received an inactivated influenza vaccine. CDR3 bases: TGTGCCAGCAGCTTGGTTGGGGTATCCAAAAACATTCAGTACTTC. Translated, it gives CASSLVGVSKNIQYF.